This record concerns one T cell receptor beta chain sequence. Its antigen remains unknown. This sample is drawn from a study of cytomegalovirus exposure and HLA in healthy donors. Study-level points and caveats: The study flagged 150 to 200 TCR beta chains as cytomegalovirus-associated. Relative to equally common others, HLA-associated TCR beta chains showed greater clonal expansion in a later analysis.

PCR involved 60 Vbeta and 13 Jbeta primers. Per the study methods: Per a later analysis, the number of unique TCR beta chains was about 78 million, of which roughly 11 million were shared. Data came from immunoSEQ multiplex PCR; TCRdb stores just in-frame clones and leaves some out. V, J and clone size reflect that table, while D and trimming were determined from the DNA. The repertoire holds 160,000 or so clones, with approximately 82% as singletons. Sequencing was performed on PBMCs. This receptor was taken from a male donor in good health and CMV-seropositive.

The CDR3 loop reads CASSRLAVVQETQYF. CDR3 coding DNA: TGTGCCAGCAGTAGGCTAGCGGTAGTCCAAGAGACCCAGTACTTC. This chain uses TRBV6-5 with TRBJ2-5; 7 bases align to TRBD2. CDR3 length equals 15 residues. Germline V gene lookup returns CDR1 MNHEY and CDR2 SVGAGI. V gave up 5 bases and J gave up 1 base; unmatched junction bases: 7.